The 28 T cell receptor beta chains presented below share a single source sample, sequenced in a study of blood T cell repertoires in COVID-19. Method: immunoSEQ multiplex PCR; TCRdb's copy keeps in-frame clones and lacks some. In the table there are tens of thousands of clones, about nine tenths of which are singletons. The sequenced sample consisted of peripheral blood. Receptors originate from a woman in her fifties or sixties in a cohort sampled during active COVID-19.

This rearrangement joins TRBV27 to TRBJ2-7; 9 nucleotides align to TRBD1. CDR1 MNHEY and CDR2 SMNVEV come from the germline V gene (reference sequence). The V gene end was trimmed by 4 bases and the J gene end by 2 bases; junction bases not matched to a gene: 3. This CDR3 is 14 amino acids long. The chain's CDR3 is CASSSRQGAYEQYF. CDR3 DNA sequence: TGTGCCAGCAGTTCGCGACAGGGGGCCTACGAGCAGTACTTC.

The chain links TRBV2 to TRBJ2-3; TRBD2 aligns across 12 bases. Germline-derived CDR1 and CDR2 are SNHLY and FYNNEI. The CDR3 sequence is 17 residues long. The ends lost 5 bases at V and 6 bases at J; junction bases unmatched: 12. CDR3 loop: CASSPLLTSGGPDTQYF. CDR3 DNA sequence: TGTGCCAGCAGTCCTCTTTTGACTAGCGGGGGCCCCGATACGCAGTATTTT. Variable domain in full (rest from reference TRBV2 and TRBJ2-3): EPEVTQTPSHQVTQMGQEVILRCVPISNHLYFYWYRQILGQKVEFLVSFYNNEISEKSEIFDDQFSVERPDGSNFTLKIRSTKLEDSAMYFCASSPLLTSGGPDTQYFGPGTRLTVL.

Worth noting for this clone: Other DNA sequences in the sample encode the same CDR3. The chain employs TRBV7-8 and TRBJ2-7; no firm D call. Trimming pared 0 bases from V and 4 bases from J, leaving 4 bases between. The CDR3 consists of 12 residues. Per the germline V gene, CDR1 is SGHVS and CDR2 is FQNEAQ. The CDR3 protein is CASSLARYEQYF. The CDR3 DNA sequence: TGTGCCAGCAGCTTAGCTAGATACGAGCAGTACTTC.

The chain combines TRBV6-4 with TRBJ2-1; D is unresolved. Trimming stripped 3 bases from V and 0 bases from J, with 15 bases between. In germline, CDR1 is MRHNA, CDR2 SNTAGT. The CDR3 is 17 residues long. The DNA for the CDR3 is TGTGCCAGCAGTGATTCGAGGTCGGCGAGCTCCTACAATGAGCAGTTCTTC. Translated, it gives CASSDSRSASSYNEQFF.

The chain carries TRBV4-1 and TRBJ2-3, with 12 bases fitting TRBD1. Germline CDR1 and CDR2: MGHRA and YSYEKL. V lost 3 bases, J lost 5 bases, and 3 bases stayed unmatched. CDR3 length: 15 residues. CDR3 sequence: CASSQGQGAVDTQYF. CDR3 coding DNA: TGCGCCAGCAGCCAGGGACAGGGGGCGGTAGATACGCAGTATTTT.

The chain employs TRBV5-6 and TRBJ2-7; 8 positions match TRBD2. CDR1 SGHDT and CDR2 YYEEEE come from the germline V gene. J was trimmed by 1 base and V by 4 bases; bases with no gene match: 10. The CDR3 covers 16 residues. CDR3 amino acids: CASSRLGIAGSYEQYF. In nucleotides, the CDR3 is TGTGCCAGCAGCCGTCTTGGGATAGCGGGGTCCTACGAGCAGTACTTC.

The chain joins TRBV19 to TRBJ1-2; no clear D. The V end was cut by 1 base, the J end by 0 bases, with 12 bases between. The CDR3 has 16 residues. Germline lookup yields CDR1 LNHDA and CDR2 SQIVND (reference sequence). In nucleotides, the CDR3 is TGTGCCAGTAGTATAGGTAGGGTGAGGGCTAACTATGGCTACACCTTC. Amino acid sequence: CASSIGRVRANYGYTF.

The chain carries TRBV27 and TRBJ1-2; possible D gene TRBD1, 6 bases. The V gene lost 0 bases and the J gene lost 5 bases, with 13 bases spanning the gap. This CDR3 spans 15 amino acids. Germline V gene data show CDR1 as MNHEY and CDR2 as SMNVEV (reference sequence). The CDR3, as DNA: TGTGCCAGCAGTTTATCGGTGGGGGCGTGGTATGGCTACACCTTC. Residues: CASSLSVGAWYGYTF.

The genes are TRBV10-3 and TRBJ2-2, with 11 positions matching TRBD2. The CDR3 is 18 amino acids. J lost 3 bases, V lost 2 bases, and 8 bases had no gene match. Germline lookup yields CDR1 ENHRY and CDR2 SYGVKD. CDR3 protein: CAISERHSGGAYTGELFF. As DNA, the CDR3 is TGTGCCATCAGTGAGCGGCATAGCGGGGGGGCCTACACCGGGGAGCTGTTTTTT.

Concerning this clone: In the same sample, other DNA sequences code for this CDR3. The V and J genes are TRBV18 and TRBJ2-5; 9 nucleotides match TRBD1. In germline, CDR1 is KGHSH, CDR2 LQKENI. Trimming removed 6 bases from V and 2 bases from J; junction bases left unmatched: 4. This CDR3 spans 14 amino acids. The CDR3 spells CASSPGTGQETQYF. The CDR3 nucleotides read TGTGCCAGCTCCCCCGGGACAGGGCAAGAGACCCAGTACTTC.

The chain employs TRBV12-3 or TRBV12-4 and TRBJ2-5; tentative D call: TRBD2 (5 bases). This CDR3 comprises 13 residues. With 6 bases removed from V and 5 bases from J, the gap between germline ends came to 13 bases. CDR3 in amino acids: CASSPSGHETQYF. The CDR3 DNA reads TGTGCCAGCAGCCCAAGCGGTCACGAGACCCAGTACTTC.

V usage is TRBV11-2 and J usage is TRBJ2-6; D unclear. The CDR3 has 14 amino acids. Per the germline V gene, CDR1 is SGHAT and CDR2 is FQNNGV. Trimming left V 6 bases short and J 1 base short, with 7 bases between. CDR3 sequence reads: CASSQRSGANVLTF. CDR3 DNA: TGTGCCAGCAGTCAGCGTTCTGGGGCCAACGTCCTGACTTTC.

V usage is TRBV29-1 and J usage is TRBJ1-1, with D possibly being TRBD1 (5 bases). The V end lost 3 bases, the J end lost 1 base, and 9 bases lay between the germline ends. CDR3 length: 13 amino acids. CDR1 is SQVTM, CDR2 ANQGSEA, per germline. The CDR3: CSVDRGRNTEAFF. The CDR3 DNA reads TGCAGCGTTGATCGGGGGAGGAACACTGAAGCTTTCTTT.

Only one count was recorded for this clone. J is TRBJ2-7 and V is TRBV19, with 10 bases aligning to TRBD1. The V and J ends lost 6 bases and 5 bases, in that order; junction bases with no gene match: 10. The CDR3 sequence is 15 residues long. CDR1 and CDR2 from the germline V gene are LNHDA and SQIVND (reference sequence). The CDR3 bases are TGTGCCAGTAGGGGGACAGGGGAGAGTTCCGACGAGCAGTACTTC. Translated: CASRGTGESSDEQYF.

The rearrangement links TRBV3-1 (or the pseudogene TRBV3-2) to TRBJ2-5, with D possibly TRBD1 on 6 matching bases. The germline CDR1 and CDR2 sequences are LGHDT and YNNKEL (reference sequence). Trimming shortened V by 0 bases and J by 3 bases, and 11 bases separated the two germline ends. CDR3 length: 15 amino acids. The CDR3: CASSQDLRTEETQYF. In DNA form, the CDR3 reads TGTGCCAGCAGCCAAGATCTAAGGACAGAAGAGACCCAGTACTTC.

This rearrangement joins TRBV9 to TRBJ1-1; tentatively, D is TRBD1 (6 bases). CDR3 size: 15 residues. The V gene lost 0 bases and the J gene lost 0 bases, with 9 bases spanning the gap. Germline CDR1 and CDR2: SGDLS and YYNGEE. CDR3 amino acids: CASSVADSMNTEAFF. As DNA, the CDR3 is TGTGCCAGCAGCGTAGCGGACAGTATGAACACTGAAGCTTTCTTT.

The chain combines TRBV5-1 with TRBJ2-5, with D tentatively TRBD2 (7 bases). V shed 2 bases and J shed 4 bases, with 21 bases lying between them. This CDR3 is 17 amino acids long. Germline loops: CDR1 SGHRS, CDR2 YFSETQ. CDR3 coding DNA: TGCGCCAGCAGCTTTCAGTGGGGGGGCCAGAGGAGAGAGACCCAGTACTTC. This codes for CASSFQWGGQRRETQYF.

The chain links TRBV7-9 to TRBJ1-3, with a possible D match to TRBD1 (6 bases). The germline CDR1 and CDR2 sequences are SEHNR and FQNEAQ (reference sequence). The CDR3 is 14 residues long. With 5 bases removed from V and 3 bases from J, the gap between germline ends came to 11 bases. The chain's CDR3 is CASSQQGSGNTIYF. CDR3 nucleotide sequence: TGTGCCAGCAGCCAACAGGGTAGTGGAAACACCATATATTTT.

V gene TRBV6-1 combines with J gene TRBJ1-5; D uncertain. V dropped 2 bases and J dropped 6 bases, with 17 bases sitting between them. Germline CDR1 is MNHNS and CDR2 is SASEGT. CDR3 length equals 16 residues. Here the CDR3 reads CASSEPGAHRRQPQHF. DNA of the CDR3: TGTGCCAGCAGTGAACCGGGTGCCCACCGCCGTCAGCCCCAGCATTTT.

The chain couples TRBV2 to TRBJ2-2; perhaps TRBD1 as D (5 bases). The CDR3 loop spans 15 amino acids. V was pared by 7 bases and J by 4 bases, with 16 bases between. Germline-derived CDR1 and CDR2 are SNHLY and FYNNEI. CDR3: CASMPQGGGTGELFF. CDR3 in DNA: TGTGCCAGCATGCCGCAGGGCGGTGGCACCGGGGAGCTGTTTTTT.

The CDR3 nucleotides are TGCGCCAGCAGCACCGGGACAGCAGCGGAAAAACTGTTTTTT. It yields the protein CASSTGTAAEKLFF. V gene TRBV5-1 combines with J gene TRBJ1-4; 7 bases align to TRBD1. The CDR3 runs to 14 residues. Per the germline V gene, CDR1 is SGHRS and CDR2 is YFSETQ. J gave up 8 bases and V 4 bases, and 8 bases lay outside the gene matches.

The chain is built from TRBV27 and TRBJ1-2; 8 nucleotides match TRBD1. V gave up 0 bases and J gave up 4 bases; unmatched junction bases: 7. From germline, CDR1 is MNHEY and CDR2 SMNVEV (reference sequence). The CDR3 spans 16 residues. CDR3 protein: CASSLSGAGGPYGYTF. In DNA form, the CDR3 reads TGTGCCAGCAGTTTATCAGGGGCAGGGGGCCCCTATGGCTACACCTTC.

The chain links TRBV9 to TRBJ1-5, with D perhaps TRBD1 (6 bases). This CDR3 has 12 amino acids. Between the trimmed V and J ends, which lost 7 bases and 7 bases, there was a span of 12 bases. Germline CDR1 reads SGDLS; CDR2 reads YYNGEE. CDR3 sequence: CASGGAAQPQHF. The CDR3 DNA is TGTGCCAGCGGGGGGGCAGCCCAGCCCCAGCATTTT.

Notes on this clone: A junction end diverges from the germline sequence, so it may reflect a read error. J is TRBJ1-3 and V is TRBV12-5; 9 nucleotides line up with TRBD1. The germline CDR1 and CDR2 sequences are LGHNT and FRNRAP. This CDR3 has 13 residues. The CDR3 protein is CASGLPPGQGRDF. The CDR3 region has the DNA TGTGCTAGTGGTTTGCCCCCGGGACAGGGACGAGATTTT.

The CDR3 DNA reads TGCGCCAGCAGCTCTCCAGGGCGGCAACAGCCCCAGCATTTT. The encoded protein is CASSSPGRQQPQHF. The chain recombines TRBV4-1 with TRBJ1-5; D may be TRBD1 (5 bases). Trimming left V 5 bases short and J 7 bases short, with 15 bases between. Per the germline V gene, CDR1 is MGHRA and CDR2 is YSYEKL. There are 14 residues in the CDR3.

This chain links TRBV10-3 with TRBJ2-7, with 8 nucleotides matching TRBD1. The CDR3 covers 13 residues. Germline CDR1 ENHRY, CDR2 SYGVKD. J was trimmed by 1 base and V by 6 bases; bases with no gene match: 2. CDR3 in amino acids: CAISGQGSYEQYF. As DNA, the CDR3 is TGTGCCATCAGCGGACAGGGTTCCTACGAGCAGTACTTC.

This clone appeared once. The V call is TRBV28, the J call TRBJ2-7; D is possibly TRBD1 (5 bases). Per germline, CDR1 MDHEN and CDR2 SYDVKM. This CDR3 spans 13 amino acids. V lost 5 bases and J 2 bases, leaving 10 bases between the germline ends. The CDR3 sequence is CASSPKGAYEQYF. CDR3 in DNA: TGTGCCAGCAGTCCCAAAGGGGCCTACGAGCAGTACTTC.

The chain combines TRBV6-5 with TRBJ1-2; 8 nucleotides line up with TRBD1. V was clipped by 6 bases and J by 6 bases; unmatched bases: 12. The CDR3 covers 15 residues. Germline V gives CDR1 MNHEY, CDR2 SVGAGI. The CDR3 nucleotides read TGTGCCAGCAGCCCCGGGACAGGCGCTAGGAATGGCTACACCTTC. Protein product: CASSPGTGARNGYTF.